One sample yielded the 18 T cell receptor beta chains listed below, sequenced in a study of cytomegalovirus exposure and HLA in healthy donors. Both 60 Vbeta primers and 13 Jbeta primers went into the PCR. Some clones are missing from TCRdb's copy, which holds only in-frame ones; the method was immunoSEQ multiplex PCR. The sample yields more than 85,000 clones, around 75% seen once. Material: PBMCs. Receptor source: a man younger than 45 in good health and CMV-seronegative.

The chain links TRBV9 to TRBJ2-3, with D tentatively TRBD2 (6 bases). The germline V gene encodes CDR1 SGDLS and CDR2 YYNGEE. V was shortened by 4 bases and J by 4 bases, with 22 bases between the two germline ends. The CDR3 length is 17 residues. The CDR3 is CASSTRRGKHESDTQYF. In DNA form, the CDR3 reads TGTGCCAGCAGCACCCGGAGGGGCAAGCATGAGTCAGATACGCAGTATTTT.

The rearrangement joins TRBV18 to TRBJ2-3; 9 bases align to TRBD2. With V trimmed by 3 bases and J by 6 bases, 7 bases remained unmatched. The CDR3 sequence is 15 residues long. CDR1 is KGHSH, CDR2 LQKENI, per germline. The chain's CDR3 is CASSPRAGGPDTQYF. CDR3 sequence (DNA): TGTGCCAGCTCACCCAGGGCGGGGGGGCCGGATACGCAGTATTTT.

V usage is TRBV27 and J usage is TRBJ1-1; D is possibly TRBD1 (5 bases). This CDR3 spans 14 amino acids. Germline V lookup: CDR1 MNHEY, CDR2 SMNVEV (reference sequence). The ends were cut back, 5 bases at V and 4 bases at J, with 14 bases in the middle. In DNA form, the CDR3 reads TGTGCCAGCAGTCTAGCGGGGGATTTCACTGAAGCTTTCTTT. This codes for CASSLAGDFTEAFF.

The V call is TRBV28, the J call TRBJ2-7, with unresolved D. The CDR3 is 13 residues long. Per germline, CDR1 MDHEN and CDR2 SYDVKM. Between the trimmed V and J ends, which lost 5 bases and 1 base, there was a span of 9 bases. The CDR3 spells CASSGPFSYEQYF. CDR3 nucleotides: TGTGCCAGCAGTGGCCCGTTTTCCTACGAGCAGTACTTC.

The sample holds a few counts of this clone. The chain is built from TRBV2 and TRBJ2-7; D uncertain. The CDR3 loop spans 12 amino acids. Germline-derived CDR1 and CDR2 are SNHLY and FYNNEI. Between the trimmed V and J ends, which lost 8 bases and 3 bases, there was a span of 11 bases. CDR3 protein: CASGATFYEQYF. The DNA for the CDR3 is TGTGCCAGCGGTGCTACCTTCTACGAGCAGTACTTC.

This chain connects TRBV29-1 to TRBJ1-2, with unresolved D. Germline V gives CDR1 SQVTM, CDR2 ANQGSEA. V lost 3 bases and J lost 8, with 10 bases in between. This CDR3 comprises 11 residues. The CDR3 DNA reads as TGCAGCGTTGAGAACCTACCGGGCTACACCTTC. Residues: CSVENLPGYTF.

The table lists this clone with a few counts. The same CDR3 arises from other DNA sequences in this sample as well. This chain joins TRBV25-1 and TRBJ2-1, with TRBD2 as a possible D gene (5 bases). The V gene lost 6 bases and the J gene lost 1 base, with 7 bases spanning the gap. CDR3 length equals 13 residues. CDR1 and CDR2 (germline): MGHDK, SYGVNS. CDR3 in amino acids: CASRDSSYNEQFF. DNA of the CDR3: TGTGCCAGCAGGGACTCTTCCTACAATGAGCAGTTCTTC.

The rearrangement uses TRBV14 and TRBJ2-3; 8 bases are shared with TRBD2. V gave up 4 bases and J gave up 5 bases; unmatched junction bases: 11. The CDR3 length is 16 residues. CDR1 SGHDN and CDR2 FVKESK come from the germline V gene. This CDR3 reads CASSLGLAPRGDTQYF. DNA of the CDR3: TGTGCCAGCAGCCTCGGACTAGCCCCTCGGGGAGATACGCAGTATTTT.

This rearrangement joins TRBV19 to TRBJ2-1; TRBD2 aligns across 10 bases. This CDR3 spans 19 amino acids. Per the germline V gene, CDR1 is LNHDA and CDR2 is SQIVND (reference sequence). Trimming took 4 bases from V and 4 from J; bases not matched to a gene: 16. The CDR3 DNA sequence: TGTGCCAGTAGTAACCGCGTCCAGCGGGAGGGCCAGTCGTACAATGAGCAGTTCTTC. Translating it yields CASSNRVQREGQSYNEQFF. Using reference TRBV19 and TRBJ2-1 for the parts outside the CDR3, the full variable domain is DGGITQSPKYLFRKEGQNVTLSCEQNLNHDAMYWYRQDPGQGLRLIYYSQIVNDFQKGDIAEGYSVSREKKESFPLTVTSAQKNPTAFYLCASSNRVQREGQSYNEQFFGPGTRLTVL.

This sequence joins TRBV2 and TRBJ1-2, with D perhaps TRBD1 (6 bases). Trimming removed 4 bases from V and 2 bases from J, with 14 bases in between. Germline V gene lookup returns CDR1 SNHLY and CDR2 FYNNEI. This CDR3 comprises 15 residues. Here the CDR3 reads CASSGSSGENYGYTF. Here the CDR3 DNA reads TGTGCCAGCAGTGGTTCGTCAGGGGAGAACTATGGCTACACCTTC.

In the case of this clone: This clone may be a read error of a much larger clone one base away. The genes are TRBV7-9 and TRBJ1-5, with D hard to call. The V end was cut by 5 bases, the J end by 2 bases, with 7 bases between. Per germline, CDR1 SEHNR and CDR2 FQNEAQ (reference sequence). The CDR3 sequence is 13 residues long. The CDR3 loop reads CASSQEGNQPQHF. The DNA of the CDR3 is TGTGCCAGCAGCCAGGAGGGCAATCAGCCCCAGCATTTT.

This chain joins TRBV10-2 and TRBJ2-3; 8 bases match TRBD2. The germline V gene has CDR1 WSHSY and CDR2 SAAADI. V lost 0 bases and J lost 3; bases outside the gene matches: 17. The CDR3 is 20 amino acids. CDR3 coding DNA: TGCGCCAGCAGTGAGTCACCCCGGGGGGGACACGTGCGGGCGACAGATACGCAGTATTTT. Translated: CASSESPRGGHVRATDTQYF.

The V call is TRBV5-4, the J call TRBJ2-7; D is perhaps TRBD1 (6 bases). The germline CDR1 and CDR2 sequences are SGHNT and YYREEE (reference sequence). This CDR3 contains 15 residues. The ends were cut back, 0 bases at V and 5 bases at J, with 15 bases in the middle. This chain's CDR3 is CASSLGPGAANEQYF. Here the CDR3 DNA reads TGTGCCAGCAGCTTGGGGCCAGGGGCGGCGAACGAGCAGTACTTC.

This chain links TRBV19 with TRBJ2-5; TRBD1 matches at 8 bases. The CDR3 totals 17 residues. Germline loops: CDR1 LNHDA, CDR2 SQIVND (reference sequence). Unmatched junction bases numbered 13, after V lost 5 bases and J lost 2 bases. The chain's CDR3 is CASSGWSGQDLQETQYF. The CDR3 nucleotides are TGTGCCAGTAGTGGTTGGTCGGGACAGGACCTTCAAGAGACCCAGTACTTC.

The rearrangement links TRBV7-8 to TRBJ2-1; 15 bases fit TRBD2. V lost 2 bases to trimming and J lost 6 bases; unmatched junction nucleotides: 11. This CDR3 is 19 amino acids long. Germline V gene sequence: CDR1 SGHVS, CDR2 FQNEAQ. CDR3 region: CASSLSGLAGGAGSNEQFF. The CDR3 DNA reads as TGTGCCAGCAGCTTAAGCGGACTAGCGGGAGGGGCGGGGAGCAATGAGCAGTTCTTC.

The chain joins TRBV6-5 to TRBJ2-3, with TRBD2 matching 11 bases. CDR1 MNHEY and CDR2 SVGAGI come from the germline V gene. The CDR3 is made up of 15 amino acids. J lost 5 bases, V lost 3 bases, and 4 bases had no gene match. The CDR3 sequence is CASSYSGRDEDTQYF. CDR3 bases: TGTGCCAGCAGTTATAGCGGGAGGGATGAAGATACGCAGTATTTT.

V is TRBV7-7 and J is TRBJ2-5; TRBD1 matches 11 bases. With V trimmed by 5 bases and J by 7 bases, 9 bases remained unmatched. CDR1 and CDR2 (germline): SSHAT, FNYEAQ (reference sequence). This CDR3 region has 15 residues. Written as DNA, the CDR3 is TGTGCCAGCAGCCGGGACAGGGGGGCGGGAGGGACCCAGTACTTC. Translation: CASSRDRGAGGTQYF.

The chain links TRBV7-2 to TRBJ1-2; TRBD1 matches at 10 bases. The germline V gene encodes CDR1 SGHTA and CDR2 FQGNSA. J gave up 8 bases and V 1 base, and 7 bases lay outside the gene matches. This CDR3 contains 15 residues. CDR3 amino acids: CASSLGGPTGGGYTF. The CDR3 nucleotides read TGTGCCAGCAGCTTAGGGGGACCGACAGGGGGCGGCTACACCTTC.